Below, one TCR beta chain is given with its context. Its target is unknown. The TRB cDNA libraries were prepared by 5' RACE with UMI labels. TCRdb re-called the 5' RACE reads, yielding one record per CDR3 amino acid sequence without DNA. This sample's table reports 55,000 to 75,000 distinct CDR3 sequences. Germline V CDR1 and CDR2: SEHNR, FQNEAQ (reference sequence). CDR3 length equals 16 residues. This entry belongs to a study of CXCR3-negative and CXCR3-positive naive CD8 T cells. Broader study findings: TRB CDR3s were more hydrophobic in CXCR3-positive than in CXCR3-negative naive cells.

This chain connects TRBV7-9 to TRBJ2-7; the TRBD1 assignment by TCRdb is unverifiable without DNA. The source of this sequence is a human donor in good health. Some clones in this sample may be carry-over from other donors' samples. The specimen sequenced was naive CXCR3+ CD8+ T cells from blood. The subset was: CD45RO-CCR7+CD27+CD95- naive CD8+ T cells expressing CXCR3 (TNR3+). The CDR3 here is CASSPPDREPGYEQYF.